This T cell receptor (beta chain) emerged from a study of shared clonotypes between healthy human individuals. Broader study findings: Clonotypes shared by all four sorted-subset donors had higher generation probabilities than non-shared clonotypes. Shared clonotypes: about 4.6% naive CD4, roughly 3.8% naive CD8, around 2.2% memory CD4, around 0.4% memory CD8.

Clones were sequenced by immunoSEQ multiplex PCR, and TCRdb holds only the in-frame ones, with some missing. The profile shows under 2.5 million clones, about 90% of them singletons. Worth noting for this clone: Its antigen is as yet unknown.

The CDR3 is 11 residues long. V was shortened by 6 bases and J by 11 bases, with 16 bases between the two germline ends. Germline lookup yields CDR1 DFQATT and CDR2 SNEGSKA (reference sequence). The study separated CD4+ cells into CD45RA+ naive and CD45RA-negative memory subsets. The chain recombines TRBV20-1 with TRBJ2-5; no clear D. The sample comprised naive CD4+ T cells from PBMCs. Stated subset: CD45RA+ positively selected. The TCR comes from a man aged 18 to 35 in good health. Some clones in this sample may be carry-over from other donors' samples. CDR3 sequence: CSAVDQAQQYF. CDR3 nucleotides: TGCAGTGCCGTGGACCAAGCCCAGCAGTACTTC.